Each of the 26 T cell receptor beta chains below was sequenced from the same sample in a study of shared clonotypes between healthy human individuals. The assay was immunoSEQ multiplex PCR, and TCRdb's table has in-frame clones only and misses some. The repertoire has roughly 1.5 million clones, approximately 98% of them found once; the top ten carry roughly 0.45%. The sequenced material came from naive CD4+ T cells sorted from blood. Subset of the sample: CD45RA+ positively selected. The receptors here all came from a man aged 30 to 39 in good health.

The V call is TRBV28, the J call TRBJ2-7, with TRBD2 matching over 11 bases. The CDR3 spans 17 residues. Germline V gene data show CDR1 as MDHEN and CDR2 as SYDVKM. V shed 3 bases, J shed 4 bases, and the junction held 11 bases outside the gene matches. In DNA, the CDR3 is TGTGCCAGCAGTTTGACTAGCGGGACCAGCTCGTTGTACGAGCAGTACTTC. Protein sequence: CASSLTSGTSSLYEQYF. The full variable domain, rest sourced from reference TRBV28 and TRBJ2-7, is DVKVTQSSRYLVKRTGEKVFLECVQDMDHENMFWYRQDPGLGLRLIYFSYDVKMKEKGDIPEGYSVSREKKERFSLILESASTNQTSMYLCASSLTSGTSSLYEQYFGPGTRLTVT.

The gene calls are TRBV9 and TRBJ1-3, with D perhaps matching TRBD1 (6 bases). Trimming took off 4 bases at V and 3 bases at J, with 11 bases between the two ends. The CDR3 sequence is 14 residues long. From germline, CDR1 is SGDLS and CDR2 YYNGEE. CDR3 residues: CASSPQGLGNTIYF. Here the CDR3 DNA reads TGTGCCAGCAGCCCCCAGGGGCTTGGAAACACCATATATTTT. The full variable domain, in which reference TRBV9 and TRBJ1-3 provide the parts outside the CDR3, is DSGVTQTPKHLITATGQRVTLRCSPRSGDLSVYWYQQSLDQGLQFLIQYYNGEERAKGNILERFSAQQFPDLHSELNLSSLELGDSALYFCASSPQGLGNTIYFGEGSWLTVV.

The CDR3 here is CAISQNSPGIATDTQYF. The CDR3 region has the DNA TGTGCCATCAGTCAGAACAGCCCGGGAATCGCCACAGATACGCAGTATTTT. The chain links TRBV10-3 to TRBJ2-3, with a possible D match to TRBD2 (5 bases). From germline, CDR1 is ENHRY and CDR2 SYGVKD. V lost 5 bases to trimming and J lost 2 bases, with 20 bases between them. The CDR3 runs 17 residues.

The chain couples TRBV27 to TRBJ2-3; no reliable D call. The CDR3 runs 17 residues. Between the trimmed V and J ends, which lost 6 bases and 2 bases, there was a span of 21 bases. Germline V gives CDR1 MNHEY, CDR2 SMNVEV (reference sequence). CDR3 bases: TGTGCCAGCAGGATACCCCGCCGGCAGCCAACCACAGATACGCAGTATTTT. Its protein is CASRIPRRQPTTDTQYF.

V usage is TRBV5-1 and J usage is TRBJ2-5; TRBD2 might be the D (6 bases). V was trimmed by 4 bases and J by 5 bases, leaving 18 bases between them. Germline CDR1 is SGHRS and CDR2 is YFSETQ. The CDR3 extends over 15 amino acids. The CDR3 loop is CASSTGGVPRETQYF. The CDR3 bases are TGCGCCAGCAGCACAGGAGGGGTCCCGAGGGAGACCCAGTACTTC.

The V gene is TRBV5-4, the J gene TRBJ1-4; a possible D gene is TRBD1 (5 bases). V was trimmed by 3 bases and J by 3 bases, leaving 15 bases between them. The CDR3 covers 16 residues. Germline V gives CDR1 SGHNT, CDR2 YYREEE (reference sequence). This CDR3 is CASSWGGAAANEKLFF. CDR3 sequence (DNA): TGTGCCAGCAGCTGGGGAGGGGCCGCTGCTAATGAAAAACTGTTTTTT.

The chain employs TRBV11-2 and TRBJ2-2; weak D call: TRBD1 (6 bases). Looked up from germline, CDR1 is SGHAT and CDR2 is FQNNGV. This CDR3 is built from 15 residues. Trimming removed 5 bases from V and 5 bases from J, with 15 bases in between. This chain's CDR3 is CASSNSGTTTGELFF. DNA for the CDR3: TGTGCCAGCAGCAACTCCGGGACAACTACCGGGGAGCTGTTTTTT.

The genes are TRBV11-2 and TRBJ2-2; D not certain. This CDR3 spans 11 amino acids. The germline gives CDR1 SGHAT, CDR2 FQNNGV. V shed 5 bases and J shed 6 bases, with 4 bases lying between them. Written as DNA, the CDR3 is TGTGCCAGCAGCGCACCCGGGGAGCTGTTTTTT. This sequence encodes CASSAPGELFF.

The gene calls are TRBV25-1 and TRBJ2-1; D may be TRBD2 (5 bases). This CDR3 is 13 amino acids long. Looked up from germline, CDR1 is MGHDK and CDR2 is SYGVNS. V lost 7 bases and J lost 6, with 13 bases in between. Here the CDR3 reads CASTLRATNEQFF. The CDR3 DNA follows: TGTGCCAGCACCCTGAGGGCTACCAATGAGCAGTTCTTC.

About this clone itself: Other DNA sequences in the same sample also yield this CDR3. The chain employs TRBV20-1 and TRBJ2-5; D not certain. The CDR3 has 11 amino acids. V lost 3 bases to trimming and J lost 5 bases, with 7 bases between them. Germline CDR1 DFQATT, CDR2 SNEGSKA (reference sequence). Here the CDR3 reads CSASPLETQYF. CDR3 DNA sequence: TGCAGTGCTAGCCCCTTGGAGACCCAGTACTTC.

The chain joins TRBV27 to TRBJ2-7; D gene unclear. The CDR3 contains 15 residues. Germline CDR1 is MNHEY and CDR2 is SMNVEV (reference sequence). V was trimmed by 2 bases and J by 2 bases, leaving 13 bases between them. CDR3 region: CASSLAARFTYEQYF. In DNA form, the CDR3 reads TGTGCCAGCAGTTTAGCTGCCAGATTCACCTACGAGCAGTACTTC.

CDR3: CASRRSGLAGVRTGELFF. In DNA, the CDR3 is TGTGCCAGCAGAAGATCGGGACTAGCGGGAGTTCGCACCGGGGAGCTGTTTTTT. The chain has TRBV5-8 and TRBJ2-2; 14 nucleotides align to TRBD2. The CDR3 loop spans 18 amino acids. J was trimmed by 4 bases and V by 5 bases; bases with no gene match: 10. Germline CDR1 reads SGHTS; CDR2 reads YDEGEE. Full variable domain (remainder filled in from reference TRBV5-8 and TRBJ2-2): EAGVTQSPTHLIKTRGQQATLRCSPISGHTSVYWYQQALGLGLQFLLWYDEGEERNRGNFPPRFSGRQFPNYSSELNVNALELEDSALYLCASRRSGLAGVRTGELFFGEGSRLTVL.

This chain uses TRBV30 with TRBJ1-1; perhaps TRBD1 as D (5 bases). Trimming removed 4 bases at V and 11 bases at J, with 17 bases between. Germline values: CDR1 GTSNPN, CDR2 SVGIG (reference sequence). CDR3 size: 12 residues. For the CDR3, the DNA is TGTGCCTGGACTCCCTCGGGGGGTGCGGCTTTCTTT. It specifies CAWTPSGGAAFF.

The chain couples TRBV6-4 to TRBJ2-6; no clear D. V was trimmed by 0 bases and J by 0 bases, leaving 12 bases between them. This CDR3 spans 18 amino acids. CDR1 is MRHNA and CDR2 is SNTAGT in the germline V gene. DNA of the CDR3: TGTGCCAGCAGTGACTCGTCGGCGGTAGGCTCTGGGGCCAACGTCCTGACTTTC. Its protein product is CASSDSSAVGSGANVLTF.

The chain combines TRBV10-1 with TRBJ2-3; possible D gene TRBD1, 6 bases. The CDR3 totals 13 residues. The germline gives CDR1 WNHNN, CDR2 SYGVQD (reference sequence). V dropped 1 base and J dropped 4 bases, with 6 bases sitting between them. The CDR3 loop reads CASSEYRADTQYF. The CDR3 nucleotides are TGCGCCAGCAGTGAGTACAGGGCAGATACGCAGTATTTT.

The chain has TRBV21-1 and TRBJ1-2; the table's TRBD1 call for D was not verified on the DNA. TRBV21-1 is a pseudogene locus. This CDR3 has 15 residues. This chain's CDR3 is CASSPRDRGLKGYTF. DNA for the CDR3: TGTGCCAGCAGCCCCCGGGACAGGGGATTAAAGGGCTACACCTTC.

The chain uses TRBV14 and TRBJ2-2; TRBD2 aligns across 7 bases. The germline CDR1 and CDR2 sequences are SGHDN and FVKESK. The V gene end was trimmed by 8 bases and the J gene end by 0 bases; junction bases not matched to a gene: 0. The CDR3 loop spans 13 amino acids. In nucleotides, the CDR3 is TGTGCCAGCGCGGGGGCGAACACCGGGGAGCTGTTTTTT. Translation gives CASAGANTGELFF.

The rearrangement links TRBV5-8 to TRBJ2-1; possible D gene TRBD2, 7 bases. The V and J ends lost 5 bases and 9 bases respectively, with 9 bases between them. The CDR3 loop spans 11 amino acids. Germline V gene lookup returns CDR1 SGHTS and CDR2 YDEGEE. CDR3 residues: CASRGGAEQFF. CDR3 nucleotide sequence: TGTGCCAGCAGGGGGGGGGCTGAGCAGTTCTTC.

This clone is a singleton in its sample. J is TRBJ1-4 and V is TRBV29-1; no clear D. The CDR3 extends over 14 amino acids. Germline V gene sequence: CDR1 SQVTM, CDR2 ANQGSEA. The V end lost 4 bases, the J end lost 7 bases, and 16 bases lay between the germline ends. CDR3 residues: CSVVTPVLGEKLFF. In nucleotides, the CDR3 is TGCAGCGTTGTAACACCCGTCTTAGGTGAAAAACTGTTTTTT.

The chain carries TRBV7-2 and TRBJ1-2; TRBD1 might be the D (5 bases). Deletions cut 5 bases from V and 8 bases from J, with 12 bases between. The CDR3 consists of 12 residues. Germline CDR1 is SGHTA and CDR2 is FQGNSA. The CDR3 reads CASSPRGSGYTF. The DNA of the CDR3 is TGTGCCAGCAGCCCGAGGGGTTCGGGCTACACCTTC.

The chain combines TRBV6-1 with TRBJ1-5; D gene uncertain. Germline assignment: CDR1 MNHNS and CDR2 SASEGT. There are 17 residues in the CDR3. V lost 1 base and J 1 base, leaving 14 bases between the germline ends. CDR3 coding DNA: TGTGCCAGCAGTGAAGTACTGTCTGGGGTGAGCAATCAGCCCCAGCATTTT. Residues: CASSEVLSGVSNQPQHF.

The chain combines TRBV5-1 with TRBJ1-5, with D unresolved. The CDR3 extends over 13 amino acids. Per germline, CDR1 SGHRS and CDR2 YFSETQ. Between the trimmed V and J ends, which lost 5 bases and 0 bases, there was a span of 6 bases. In DNA, the CDR3 is TGCGCCAGCAGTCCCTATAGCAATCAGCCCCAGCATTTT. It codes for CASSPYSNQPQHF.

The chain employs TRBV5-1 and TRBJ2-7; D is ambiguous. V was cut by 0 bases and J by 6 bases, with 13 bases left in between. The CDR3 length is 14 residues. The germline gives CDR1 SGHRS, CDR2 YFSETQ. CDR3 loop: CASSLDGTLSEQYF. The CDR3 nucleotides are TGCGCCAGCAGCTTGGATGGCACCCTTAGCGAGCAGTACTTC. Complete variable domain (other parts from reference TRBV5-1 and TRBJ2-7): KAGVTQTPRYLIKTRGQQVTLSCSPISGHRSVSWYQQTPGQGLQFLFEYFSETQRNKGNFPGRFSGRQFSNSRSEMNVSTLELGDSALYLCASSLDGTLSEQYFGPGTRLTVT.

This clone was counted once. V is TRBV28 and J is TRBJ2-3, with D perhaps given as TRBD1 or TRBD2 (6 bases each). With 3 bases removed from V and 8 bases from J, the gap between germline ends came to 12 bases. Germline loops: CDR1 MDHEN, CDR2 SYDVKM. The CDR3 covers 13 residues. CDR3 nucleotide sequence: TGTGCCAGCAGTTTGGGCCGGGGGCCTACGCAGTATTTT. It encodes CASSLGRGPTQYF.

The CDR3 coding sequence is TGTGCCACCAGCAGAGATAAGGGGGCAGGGTCCTACGAGCAGTACTTC. It is translated as CATSRDKGAGSYEQYF. The chain is built from TRBV15 and TRBJ2-7; 7 nucleotides agree with TRBD1. The V gene end was trimmed by 0 bases and the J gene end by 1 base; junction bases not matched to a gene: 6. Germline CDR1 reads LNHNV; CDR2 reads YYDKDF (reference sequence). The CDR3 spans 16 residues.

In the case of this clone: Distinct nucleotide sequences in the sample also encode this CDR3. This CDR3 reads CASSPPDRVNTEAFF. DNA of the CDR3: TGTGCCAGCTCACCACCGGACAGGGTGAACACTGAAGCTTTCTTT. The chain couples TRBV18 to TRBJ1-1; TRBD1 agrees at 8 bases. From germline, CDR1 is KGHSH and CDR2 LQKENI. The junction had 0 bases not matched to a gene; V was cut back by 0 bases and J by 0 bases. This CDR3 contains 15 residues.